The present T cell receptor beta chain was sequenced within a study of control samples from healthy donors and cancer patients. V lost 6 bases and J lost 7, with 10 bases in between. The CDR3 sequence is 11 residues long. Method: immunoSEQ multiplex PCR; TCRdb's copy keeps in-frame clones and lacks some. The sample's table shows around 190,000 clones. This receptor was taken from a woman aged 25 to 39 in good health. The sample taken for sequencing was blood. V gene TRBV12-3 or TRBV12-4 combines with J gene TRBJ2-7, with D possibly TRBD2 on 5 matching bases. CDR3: CASSSRGEQYF. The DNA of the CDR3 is TGTGCCAGCAGCTCCCGAGGGGAGCAGTACTTC.